A single sample gave rise to the 23 T cell receptor beta chains below, sequenced in a study of T cell repertoires in cytomegalovirus infection. In TCRdb, the reads were re-called with MiXCR into one record per CDR3 protein. The table shows about 400,000 distinct CDR3 sequences, with just under 35% occurring only once. These receptors lack a known antigen. The source material was cultured PBMCs, sampled from culture after CMV antigen stimulation. Every receptor here comes from a human donor in good health (CMV status not recorded). Some clones in this sample may be carry-over from other donors' samples.

V gene TRBV10-2 combines with J gene TRBJ1-1, with D uncertain. CDR1 WSHSY and CDR2 SAAADI come from the germline V gene. The CDR3 has 14 residues. V was trimmed by 2 bases and J by 6 bases, leaving 13 bases between them. CDR3 DNA sequence: TGCGCCAGCAGTGAGCTAGGAGTAAGCGCTGAAGCTTTCTTT. This gives the protein CASSELGVSAEAFF.

There are a few counts of this clonotype. The V and J genes are TRBV19 and TRBJ1-5, with TRBD1 matching 11 bases. The germline V gene has CDR1 LNHDA and CDR2 SQIVND (reference sequence). This CDR3 has 15 amino acids. J was trimmed by 5 bases and V by 3 bases; bases with no gene match: 3. The CDR3 DNA sequence: TGTGCCAGTAGTATTGCGGACAGGGGGCATCAGCCCCAGCATTTT. Encoded protein: CASSIADRGHQPQHF.

This clonotype was observed a few times. This rearrangement joins TRBV5-6 to TRBJ1-5, with TRBD1 matching over 7 bases. The germline V gene has CDR1 SGHDT and CDR2 YYEEEE. This CDR3 has 16 residues. With 0 bases clipped from V and 7 bases from J, the junction kept 10 bases outside the gene matches. The CDR3, as DNA: TGTGCCAGCAGCTTGGAAAGGGACAGCCAAAGCCAGCCCCAGCATTTT. This translates into CASSLERDSQSQPQHF.

The CDR3 DNA follows: TGTGCCAGCAGTTTCGGGGCAGAGGAGGCTTTCTTT. Translation gives CASSFGAEEAFF. The V and J genes are TRBV12-3 or TRBV12-4 and TRBJ1-1; D might be TRBD1 (5 bases). The germline V and J ends were trimmed by 3 bases and 11 bases, with 13 bases remaining between them. This CDR3 spans 12 amino acids.

This chain joins TRBV28 and TRBJ2-2; 13 nucleotides agree with TRBD2. CDR1 and CDR2 (germline): MDHEN, SYDVKM. Trimming cost V 11 bases and J 4 bases; bases outside gene matches: 19. The CDR3 length is 19 residues. CDR3 region: CAAEGSTSGRFYSTGELFF. The CDR3, as DNA: TGTGCCGCGGAGGGGTCGACTAGCGGGAGGTTTTATAGCACCGGGGAGCTGTTTTTT. The full variable domain, in which reference TRBV28 and TRBJ2-2 provide the parts outside the CDR3, is DVKVTQSSRYLVKRTGEKVFLECVQDMDHENMFWYRQDPGLGLRLIYFSYDVKMKEKGDIPEGYSVSREKKERFSLILESASTNQTSMYLCAAEGSTSGRFYSTGELFFGEGSRLTVL.

This clonotype has at least ten counts. This chain connects TRBV7-3 to TRBJ2-7; D gene ambiguous. CDR3 size: 16 residues. V lost 0 bases and J lost 1, with 13 bases in between. The germline V gene encodes CDR1 SGHTA and CDR2 FQGTGA. CDR3 sequence (DNA): TGTGCCAGCAGCTTAACAGGTTCGCGGAGTTCCTACGAGCAGTACTTC. It translates to CASSLTGSRSSYEQYF.

This clonotype was counted only a few times. The chain is built from TRBV5-1 and TRBJ2-3; possibly TRBD1 for D (6 bases). Trimming stripped 0 bases from V and 0 bases from J, with 14 bases between. CDR3 length: 17 residues. Germline V gene sequence: CDR1 SGHRS, CDR2 YFSETQ. This chain's CDR3 is CASSLALDSHSTDTQYF. Written as DNA, the CDR3 is TGCGCCAGCAGCTTGGCTTTGGACAGCCACAGCACAGATACGCAGTATTTT.

This clonotype was counted ten times or more. The rearrangement links TRBV7-2 to TRBJ2-6; weak D call: TRBD1 (5 bases). CDR1 is SGHTA, CDR2 FQGNSA, per germline. This CDR3 has 16 residues. V was clipped by 5 bases and J by 0 bases, with 11 bases between them. The DNA of the CDR3 is TGTGCCAGCAGCAAAACAGGCACCTCTGGGGCCAACGTCCTGACTTTC. Its protein is CASSKTGTSGANVLTF.

V is TRBV7-6 and J is TRBJ2-5; D gene uncertain. V gave up 1 base and J gave up 1 base, with 7 bases separating them. Germline V gene lookup returns CDR1 SGHVS and CDR2 FNYEAQ. This CDR3 comprises 14 residues. The CDR3 DNA reads as TGTGCCAGCAGCTTAGACGCTATCCAAGAGACCCAGTACTTC. Translation: CASSLDAIQETQYF.

This clonotype has just a few counts. The rearrangement links TRBV4-2 to TRBJ2-3; 10 bases are shared with TRBD2. There are 16 residues in the CDR3. The ends lost 2 bases at V and 0 bases at J; junction bases unmatched: 2. Germline V gene lookup returns CDR1 LGHNA and CDR2 YNFKEQ. DNA for the CDR3: TGTGCCAGCAGCCAACCAGCGGGAGGGAGCACAGATACGCAGTATTTT. Protein: CASSQPAGGSTDTQYF.

The rearrangement links TRBV5-6 to TRBJ1-4; D is undetermined. The CDR3 is 14 residues long. Germline V CDR1 and CDR2: SGHDT, YYEEEE. V gave up 7 bases and J gave up 4 bases, with 14 bases separating them. CDR3 residues: CASGVKQINEKLFF. The CDR3 nucleotides are TGTGCCAGCGGCGTAAAGCAGATTAATGAAAAACTGTTTTTT.

The sample holds a few counts of this clonotype. The chain combines TRBV6-5 with TRBJ2-7, with 11 bases matching TRBD2. The CDR3 runs 15 residues. V was pared by 0 bases and J by 7 bases, with 5 bases of the junction left unmatched. In germline, CDR1 is MNHEY, CDR2 SVGAGI. CDR3 sequence (DNA): TGTGCCAGCAGTTACTCGAGACTAGCGGGACAGGAGCAGTACTTC. Its translation is CASSYSRLAGQEQYF.

A few counts support this clonotype. The V call is TRBV19, the J call TRBJ2-7; D is unclear. The V and J ends lost 5 bases and 1 base respectively, with 24 bases between them. Per the germline V gene, CDR1 is LNHDA and CDR2 is SQIVND (reference sequence). This CDR3 has 18 amino acids. Written as DNA, the CDR3 is TGTGCCAGTAGTCCAAGTGGTCGGGTAGGCGCTCCTTCCTACGAGCAGTACTTC. It yields the protein CASSPSGRVGAPSYEQYF.

The gene calls are TRBV29-1 and TRBJ1-2; no reliable D call. Germline V gives CDR1 SQVTM, CDR2 ANQGSEA. This CDR3 has 13 residues. The V gene lost 1 base and the J gene lost 1 base, with 7 bases spanning the gap. This chain's CDR3 is CSVEGEFNYGYTF. CDR3 nucleotides: TGCAGCGTTGAAGGGGAATTTAACTATGGCTACACCTTC. The full variable domain, with the rest looked up from reference TRBV29-1 and TRBJ1-2, is SAVISQKPSRDICQRGTSLTIQCQVDSQVTMMFWYRQQPGQSLTLIATANQGSEATYESGFVIDKFPISRPNLTFSTLTVSNMSPEDSSIYLCSVEGEFNYGYTFGSGTRLTVV.

The rearrangement links TRBV29-1 to TRBJ2-3; D call uncertain. Germline V gene data show CDR1 as SQVTM and CDR2 as ANQGSEA. There are 13 residues in the CDR3. Trimming left V 6 bases short and J 8 bases short, with 18 bases between. In nucleotides, the CDR3 is TGCAGCGTCGATCTGGGCCCTTCGGGTACGCAGTATTTT. Translated: CSVDLGPSGTQYF.

Worth noting for this clonotype: Since a much larger clone is just one base distant, this may be a read error. The chain is built from TRBV7-3 and TRBJ2-1; D is uncertain. V was pared by 4 bases and J by 0 bases, with 10 bases between. This CDR3 is built from 15 residues. Germline V lookup: CDR1 SGHTA, CDR2 FQGTGA. CDR3 coding DNA: TGTGCCAGCAGCTCCCATGGCAGCTCCTACAATGAGCAGTTCTTC. This codes for CASSSHGSSYNEQFF.

By sample share, this clonotype is medium-sized. This rearrangement joins TRBV20-1 to TRBJ2-2; 11 bases are shared with TRBD2. The CDR3 consists of 15 residues. V lost 6 bases and J lost 4; bases outside the gene matches: 7. Per germline, CDR1 DFQATT and CDR2 SNEGSKA (reference sequence). The CDR3 spells CSAMSSGRLTGELFF. The CDR3 nucleotides are TGCAGTGCCATGTCTAGCGGGAGGCTCACCGGGGAGCTGTTTTTT.

This clonotype came up a few times. The V call is TRBV30, the J call TRBJ2-3, with 9 bases identical to TRBD2. Germline V lookup: CDR1 GTSNPN, CDR2 SVGIG (reference sequence). The CDR3 spans 14 residues. With V trimmed by 1 base and J by 5 bases, 4 bases remained unmatched. The CDR3 DNA reads as TGTGCCTGGAGTGAACTAGCGGGCATAGATACGCAGTATTTT. Translation: CAWSELAGIDTQYF. Full variable domain (missing parts from reference TRBV30 and TRBJ2-3): SQTIHQWPATLVQPVGSPLSLECTVEGTSNPNLYWYRQAAGRGLQLLFYSVGIGQISSEVPQNLSASRPQDRQFILSSKKLLLSDSGFYLCAWSELAGIDTQYFGPGTRLTVL.

The V call is TRBV2, the J call TRBJ2-3; no firm D call. V shed 8 bases and J shed 6 bases, with 15 bases lying between them. CDR1 is SNHLY, CDR2 FYNNEI, per germline. The CDR3 contains 13 residues. As DNA, the CDR3 is TGTGCCAGCTACATTTTGGTGGGGGATACGCAGTATTTT. Translated: CASYILVGDTQYF.

The chain carries TRBV6-5 and TRBJ1-4, with 8 positions matching TRBD1. This CDR3 contains 14 residues. Germline assignment: CDR1 MNHEY and CDR2 SVGAGI. Trimming took 6 bases from V and 10 from J; bases not matched to a gene: 10. This CDR3 is CASRPGTGPRKLFF. The CDR3 DNA sequence: TGTGCCAGCAGACCCGGGACAGGCCCGCGAAAACTGTTTTTT.

The chain links TRBV6-1 to TRBJ2-5, with D unresolved. Germline V gene lookup returns CDR1 MNHNS and CDR2 SASEGT. Trimming removed 6 bases at V and 1 base at J, with 15 bases between. CDR3 size: 15 residues. In DNA form, the CDR3 reads TGTGCCAGCAGCCGGCCCCGGGCTCTCCAAGAGACCCAGTACTTC. It translates to CASSRPRALQETQYF.

This clonotype has more than one count but fewer than ten. CDR3 sequence: CASSFQASGGTGELFF. The CDR3 DNA reads as TGTGCCAGCAGCTTCCAAGCTAGCGGAGGGACCGGGGAGCTGTTTTTT. This chain joins TRBV7-9 and TRBJ2-2; 7 nucleotides match TRBD2. There are 16 residues in the CDR3. The trim removed 3 bases at V and 5 bases at J, leaving 9 bases unmatched. From germline, CDR1 is SEHNR and CDR2 FQNEAQ (reference sequence).

The chain employs TRBV10-3 and TRBJ2-3, with D perhaps TRBD1 or TRBD2 (5 bases each). V dropped 6 bases and J dropped 6 bases, with 13 bases sitting between them. CDR1 is ENHRY and CDR2 is SYGVKD in the germline V gene. The CDR3 extends over 13 amino acids. In nucleotides, the CDR3 is TGTGCCATCAGACCCCCGGGGCAGGATACGCAGTATTTT. It codes for CAIRPPGQDTQYF.